Following are 16 T cell receptor beta chains from one sample sequenced in a study of cytomegalovirus exposure and HLA in healthy donors. The repertoire was sequenced with immunoSEQ multiplex PCR; TCRdb's copy has only in-frame clones and lacks some. The sample has 250,000 to 350,000 clones, 88% seen once; the top ten hold around 0.96%. Sequenced: PBMCs. These receptor sequences come from a man aged 30 to 45 in good health and CMV-seronegative.

The chain employs TRBV18 and TRBJ1-3, with a weak D call TRBD1 (6 bases). This CDR3 contains 17 residues. The ends were cut back, 3 bases at V and 0 bases at J, with 15 bases in the middle. Germline V gene lookup returns CDR1 KGHSH and CDR2 LQKENI. This chain's CDR3 is CASSPIQGTSSGNTIYF. CDR3 bases: TGTGCCAGCTCACCCATACAGGGCACTAGCTCTGGAAACACCATATATTTT.

CDR3 region: CASSTTGGDYGYTF. CDR3 bases: TGTGCCAGCTCAACGACAGGGGGAGACTATGGCTACACCTTC. This chain uses TRBV18 with TRBJ1-2; the match to TRBD1 covers 9 bases. With V trimmed by 5 bases and J by 3 bases, 4 bases remained unmatched. The CDR3 has 14 amino acids. Per the germline V gene, CDR1 is KGHSH and CDR2 is LQKENI.

Written as DNA, the CDR3 is TGTGCCTGGAGTTCCCAGCAGGATCAGCCCCAGCATTTT. Translation: CAWSSQQDQPQHF. The chain has TRBV30 and TRBJ1-5; D ambiguous. From germline, CDR1 is GTSNPN and CDR2 SVGIG (reference sequence). The CDR3 totals 13 residues. Trimming left V 2 bases short and J 5 bases short, with 10 bases between. Together with reference TRBV30 and TRBJ1-5, the CDR3 gives the full variable domain: SQTIHQWPATLVQPVGSPLSLECTVEGTSNPNLYWYRQAAGRGLQLLFYSVGIGQISSEVPQNLSASRPQDRQFILSSKKLLLSDSGFYLCAWSSQQDQPQHFGDGTRLSIL.

The chain links TRBV5-6 to TRBJ2-7; tentatively, D is TRBD1 (5 bases). The CDR3 is 13 residues long. Trimming left V 4 bases short and J 3 bases short, with 11 bases between. Looked up from germline, CDR1 is SGHDT and CDR2 is YYEEEE. The CDR3 DNA follows: TGTGCCAGCAGCCTCGACAGAGGCTACGAGCAGTACTTC. Residues: CASSLDRGYEQYF.

This rearrangement joins TRBV19 to TRBJ1-5; 7 bases line up with TRBD1. Per the germline V gene, CDR1 is LNHDA and CDR2 is SQIVND (reference sequence). This CDR3 comprises 13 residues. J gave up 5 bases and V 3 bases, and 1 base lay outside the gene matches. Here the CDR3 reads CASSITGDQPQHF. CDR3 sequence (DNA): TGTGCCAGTAGTATCACAGGGGATCAGCCCCAGCATTTT.

The J gene is TRBJ2-1, the V gene TRBV15; 12 positions match TRBD2. The CDR3 length is 17 residues. Germline V lookup: CDR1 LNHNV, CDR2 YYDKDF (reference sequence). With V trimmed by 0 bases and J by 3 bases, 3 bases remained unmatched. The CDR3 loop reads CATSRDSGLAGYNEQFF. CDR3 nucleotide sequence: TGTGCCACCAGCAGAGATTCGGGACTAGCGGGCTACAATGAGCAGTTCTTC.

This sequence joins TRBV5-6 and TRBJ1-2; 7 positions agree with TRBD1. The CDR3 totals 14 residues. Trimming at V came to 4 bases and at J to 8 bases, leaving 11 bases not matched to a gene. Germline V gene sequence: CDR1 SGHDT, CDR2 YYEEEE. CDR3 residues: CASSVYRGRGGYTF. DNA of the CDR3: TGTGCCAGCAGCGTATACAGGGGAAGAGGGGGCTACACCTTC. The complete variable domain, with remaining parts taken from reference TRBV5-6 and TRBJ1-2, reads DAGVTQSPTHLIKTRGQQVTLRCSPKSGHDTVSWYQQALGQGPQFIFQYYEEEERQRGNFPDRFSGHQFPNYSSELNVNALLLGDSALYLCASSVYRGRGGYTFGSGTRLTVV.

The chain recombines TRBV19 with TRBJ1-1; 9 nucleotides line up with TRBD1. Trimming removed 5 bases from V and 4 bases from J; junction bases left unmatched: 5. The V gene's germline CDR1 is LNHDA and CDR2 SQIVND (reference sequence). This CDR3 contains 14 residues. This CDR3 is CASSSTTGGTEAFF. The CDR3 DNA reads as TGTGCCAGTAGTTCAACGACAGGGGGCACTGAAGCTTTCTTT.

With respect to this clone: A junction end diverges from the germline sequence, so it may reflect a read error. This rearrangement joins TRBV4-2 to TRBJ1-2; D is undetermined. Germline V gene lookup returns CDR1 LGHNA and CDR2 YNFKEQ. The CDR3 runs 15 residues. DNA of the CDR3: TGTGCCAGCACCCAAGATGATCCAGGCTTCGAGGGCTACACCTTC. This gives the protein CASTQDDPGFEGYTF.

This chain connects TRBV4-1 to TRBJ1-1; no firm D call. V dropped 1 base and J dropped 0 bases, with 12 bases sitting between them. This CDR3 contains 16 residues. Looked up from germline, CDR1 is MGHRA and CDR2 is YSYEKL. The CDR3 region has the DNA TGCGCCAGCAGCCAAGCGACTGGCCGGATGAACACTGAAGCTTTCTTT. As protein: CASSQATGRMNTEAFF.

The J gene is TRBJ2-5, the V gene TRBV6-1, with 11 nucleotides matching TRBD1. The J call is uncertain, as TRBJ2-7 better fits the DNA end. Germline CDR1 is MNHNS and CDR2 is SASEGT. This CDR3 is built from 15 residues. CDR3 coding DNA: TGTGCCAGCAGTTCGGGACAGGGGGTATCCTACGAGCAGTACTTC. It translates to CASSSGQGVSYEQYF.

In its sample, this clone was seen a few times. The chain combines TRBV7-2 with TRBJ1-6; 9 nucleotides line up with TRBD1. CDR3 size: 15 residues. The V gene end was trimmed by 3 bases and the J gene end by 7 bases; junction bases not matched to a gene: 4. Germline V gene data show CDR1 as SGHTA and CDR2 as FQGNSA. The CDR3 coding sequence is TGTGCCAGCAGCTTCGGGGACAGGGAAAATTCACCCCTCCACTTT. Amino acids: CASSFGDRENSPLHF.

Details on this clone: Relative to the germline gene, one junction end is altered; a read error may explain this. The chain links TRBV11-2 to TRBJ1-1; the D gene is possibly TRBD1 (5 bases). This CDR3 is 16 amino acids long. CDR1 SGHAT and CDR2 FQNNGV come from the germline V gene. The chain's CDR3 is CASSLDGGAVNTEAFF. The CDR3 nucleotides are TGTGCCAGCAGCCTAGATGGAGGGGCCGTGAACACTGAAGCTTTCTTT.

The chain has TRBV5-4 and TRBJ1-2; TRBD1 is a possible D gene (5 bases). This CDR3 is 16 amino acids long. CDR1 is SGHNT, CDR2 YYREEE, per germline (reference sequence). V was cut by 4 bases and J by 2 bases, with 18 bases left in between. The CDR3 region is CASSKGLPNQNYGYTF. DNA for the CDR3: TGTGCCAGCAGCAAGGGGCTCCCCAACCAAAACTATGGCTACACCTTC.

The chain carries TRBV27 and TRBJ2-7; TRBD2 matches 9 bases. The CDR3 spans 15 residues. V lost 5 bases, J lost 2 bases, and 7 bases stayed unmatched. Germline lookup yields CDR1 MNHEY and CDR2 SMNVEV (reference sequence). The chain's CDR3 is CASSLLSGGTYEQYF. The CDR3 region has the DNA TGTGCCAGCAGTCTACTTAGCGGGGGCACCTACGAGCAGTACTTC.

The CDR3 spells CASSLTSLGETQYF. In DNA, the CDR3 is TGTGCCAGCAGCCTTACTAGCTTGGGGGAGACCCAGTACTTC. The rearrangement joins TRBV6-5 to TRBJ2-5, with D tentatively TRBD2 (6 bases). CDR3 length: 14 amino acids. CDR1 and CDR2 from the germline V gene are MNHEY and SVGAGI. Between the trimmed V and J ends, which lost 6 bases and 5 bases, there was a span of 16 bases.